These 21 T cell receptor beta chains were sequenced from one sample in a study of T cell responses to AZD1222 COVID-19 vaccine. Produced via immunoSEQ multiplex PCR; TCRdb's table is partial and in-frame only. The sample lists some 150,000 clones, roughly 85% occurring once. Sequences were derived from peripheral blood, sampled 28 days after the second dose of the MenACWY control vaccine. The receptor source for this set is an adult who received the MenACWY meningococcal vaccine as a control.

The gene calls are TRBV7-2 and TRBJ2-5; no definite D call. Germline-derived CDR1 and CDR2 are SGHTA and FQGNSA. This CDR3 contains 11 residues. Trimming took off 10 bases at V and 5 bases at J, with 11 bases between the two ends. The CDR3 DNA reads as TGTGCCACCACCGGATATGAGACCCAGTACTTC. Amino acid sequence: CATTGYETQYF.

The chain has TRBV28 and TRBJ1-5; 11 bases line up with TRBD1. V trimming: 8 bases; J trimming: 11 bases; junction bases outside the gene matches: 8. The CDR3 has 13 residues. Germline CDR1 and CDR2: MDHEN and SYDVKM. This CDR3 reads CASWTGGRSAQHF. The CDR3 DNA sequence: TGTGCCAGCTGGACAGGGGGCCGTTCGGCCCAGCATTTT.

The chain carries TRBV7-8 and TRBJ2-2; D unclear. The V and J ends lost 9 bases and 2 bases respectively, with 10 bases between them. There are 13 residues in the CDR3. The germline CDR1 and CDR2 sequences are SGHVS and FQNEAQ. The CDR3 here is CARKDGNTGELFF. The CDR3 DNA reads TGTGCCAGGAAGGACGGAAACACCGGGGAGCTGTTTTTT. The whole variable domain, remainder taken from reference TRBV7-8 and TRBJ2-2, is GAGVSQSPRYKVAKRGQDVALRCDPISGHVSLFWYQQALGQGPEFLTYFQNEAQLDKSGLPSDRFFAERPEGSVSTLKIQRTQQEDSAVYLCARKDGNTGELFFGEGSRLTVL.

V is TRBV23-1 and J is TRBJ1-5; perhaps TRBD1 as D (5 bases). TRBV23-1 is known as an ORF, though its function is uncertain. CDR3 length equals 16 residues. The ends were cut back, 2 bases at V and 1 base at J, with 12 bases in the middle. CDR3 protein: CASSQPWWDSNQPQHF. The DNA of the CDR3 is TGCGCCAGCAGTCAACCCTGGTGGGACAGCAATCAGCCCCAGCATTTT.

The chain uses TRBV6-1 and TRBJ1-2, with D hard to call. Trimming took off 1 base at V and 2 bases at J, with 11 bases between the two ends. The V gene's germline CDR1 is MNHNS and CDR2 SASEGT. The CDR3 is made up of 15 amino acids. This chain's CDR3 is CASSEVGRRNYGYTF. The CDR3 nucleotides read TGTGCCAGCAGTGAAGTAGGGAGACGGAACTATGGCTACACCTTC.

This clone has only a few counts. The sample contains more than one DNA sequence encoding this CDR3. The chain employs TRBV7-2 and TRBJ2-2, with D possibly being TRBD2 (5 bases). This CDR3 comprises 15 residues. The germline V gene has CDR1 SGHTA and CDR2 FQGNSA. Between the trimmed V and J ends, which lost 5 bases and 5 bases, there was a span of 15 bases. The CDR3 is CASSPRGVRTGELFF. The CDR3, as DNA: TGTGCCAGCAGCCCCCGGGGAGTACGGACCGGGGAGCTGTTTTTT.

The gene calls are TRBV5-8 and TRBJ1-1; a weak D match, TRBD1 (5 bases). Germline V gene lookup returns CDR1 SGHTS and CDR2 YDEGEE. V gave up 7 bases and J gave up 0 bases, with 16 bases separating them. The CDR3 totals 15 residues. The CDR3 is CASPRGRALNTEAFF. DNA for the CDR3: TGTGCCAGCCCCCGCGGCAGGGCCCTGAACACTGAAGCTTTCTTT.

The chain joins TRBV2 to TRBJ1-2, with D possibly matching TRBD1 (6 bases). The V and J ends lost 10 bases and 3 bases respectively, with 24 bases between them. Germline CDR1 and CDR2: SNHLY and FYNNEI. This CDR3 spans 16 amino acids. This chain's CDR3 is CAIFGGALKSDYGYTF. The CDR3 DNA is TGTGCCATATTTGGGGGGGCACTAAAAAGTGACTATGGCTACACCTTC.

This chain connects TRBV5-1 to TRBJ2-3, with D perhaps matching TRBD1 (5 bases). CDR3 length: 14 amino acids. V shed 2 bases and J shed 4 bases, with 11 bases lying between them. Germline-derived CDR1 and CDR2 are SGHRS and YFSETQ. CDR3 nucleotides: TGCGCCAGCAGCTTCCTCCAGGGATCAGATACGCAGTATTTT. Its translation is CASSFLQGSDTQYF.

This chain connects TRBV27 to TRBJ2-3; 10 bases fit TRBD2. CDR1 and CDR2 (germline): MNHEY, SMNVEV (reference sequence). This CDR3 is built from 16 residues. Trimming took 0 bases from V and 5 from J; bases not matched to a gene: 5. CDR3 amino acids: CASSLSGLAGEDTQYF. Here the CDR3 DNA reads TGTGCCAGCAGTTTATCGGGGCTAGCGGGGGAAGATACGCAGTATTTT.

CDR3: CASSWDRAPGNTIYF. The CDR3 DNA is TGTGCCAGCAGTTGGGACCGGGCCCCCGGAAACACCATATATTTT. This sequence joins TRBV28 and TRBJ1-3, with a possible D match to TRBD1 (5 bases). Germline V gene data show CDR1 as MDHEN and CDR2 as SYDVKM. Trimming removed 4 bases from V and 4 bases from J, with 14 bases in between. The length of the CDR3 is 15 residues.

CDR3 in DNA: TGTGCCAGCAGCACTAGGGGGGCTTCGGGACTAGCGGGAGAGAGTCGGGAGACCCAGTACTTC. It translates to CASSTRGASGLAGESRETQYF. The chain links TRBV6-6 to TRBJ2-5, with TRBD2 matching 14 bases. V shed 6 bases and J 5 bases; nucleotides not matched to a gene: 23. CDR3 size: 21 residues. The germline gives CDR1 MNHNY, CDR2 SVGAGI (reference sequence).

This chain links TRBV4-3 with TRBJ1-6; 10 bases fit TRBD1. After removal of 3 bases from V and 7 bases from J, the junction contained 6 bases not matched to a gene. Germline CDR1 and CDR2: LGHNA and YSLEER. The CDR3 runs 16 residues. CDR3 in amino acids: CASSQADRGRNSPLHF. CDR3 sequence (DNA): TGCGCCAGCAGCCAGGCGGACAGGGGGAGGAATTCACCCCTCCACTTT.

This clone was detected only a few times. The J gene is TRBJ1-6, the V gene TRBV27; D is possibly TRBD1 (5 bases). CDR1 is MNHEY, CDR2 SMNVEV, per germline (reference sequence). The V end lost 6 bases, the J end lost 7 bases, and 13 bases lay between the germline ends. The CDR3 loop spans 14 amino acids. This CDR3 reads CASRGPNRNSPLHF. CDR3 nucleotide sequence: TGTGCCAGCAGGGGACCTAACCGGAATTCACCCCTCCACTTT.

This clone has more than one count but fewer than ten. J is TRBJ2-1 and V is TRBV11-2, with 8 bases lining up with TRBD2. Trimming at V came to 5 bases and at J to 4 bases, leaving 10 bases not matched to a gene. This CDR3 has 16 amino acids. CDR1 and CDR2 from the germline V gene are SGHAT and FQNNGV. CDR3 sequence (DNA): TGTGCCAGCAGCCGGGGGGGGAATGAGAATTACAATGAGCAGTTCTTC. This gives the protein CASSRGGNENYNEQFF.

In this sample, this clone turned up a few times. J is TRBJ1-1 and V is TRBV28, with 7 bases fitting TRBD1. The CDR3 is 14 amino acids. In germline, CDR1 is MDHEN, CDR2 SYDVKM. V trimming: 4 bases; J trimming: 4 bases; junction bases outside the gene matches: 6. The CDR3 sequence is CASSSTGLGTEAFF. DNA of the CDR3: TGTGCCAGCAGTTCGACAGGGCTGGGCACTGAAGCTTTCTTT.

The J gene is TRBJ2-3, the V gene TRBV18; D not certain. V was cut by 1 base and J by 4 bases, with 12 bases left in between. Germline loops: CDR1 KGHSH, CDR2 LQKENI. CDR3 length equals 15 residues. Here the CDR3 reads CASSPLTGSADTQYF. CDR3 coding DNA: TGTGCCAGCTCACCACTAACGGGCTCCGCAGATACGCAGTATTTT.

The J gene is TRBJ2-5, the V gene TRBV28; TRBD1 agrees at 8 bases. The CDR3 contains 18 residues. Germline lookup yields CDR1 MDHEN and CDR2 SYDVKM. V gave up 3 bases and J gave up 2 bases; unmatched junction bases: 14. This CDR3 is CASSFANREDREQETQYF. The CDR3 coding sequence is TGTGCCAGCAGTTTCGCTAACCGCGAGGACAGGGAACAAGAGACCCAGTACTTC.

The V and J genes are TRBV5-1 and TRBJ2-2; possibly TRBD1 for D (5 bases). V was cut by 1 base and J by 4 bases, with 11 bases left in between. The CDR3 length is 15 residues. Germline loops: CDR1 SGHRS, CDR2 YFSETQ. The CDR3: CASSLFTDITGELFF. CDR3 in DNA: TGCGCCAGCAGCTTGTTCACGGACATCACCGGGGAGCTGTTTTTT.

The chain employs TRBV19 and TRBJ1-2; maybe TRBD1 (5 bases). V lost 10 bases and J lost 3, with 12 bases in between. Germline V gene lookup returns CDR1 LNHDA and CDR2 SQIVND (reference sequence). The CDR3 sequence is 12 residues long. The CDR3 loop reads CATRQTDYGYTF. DNA for the CDR3: TGTGCCACCCGACAGACCGACTATGGCTACACCTTC.

The chain couples TRBV10-3 to TRBJ2-3, with D tentatively TRBD1 (5 bases). Trimming took 0 bases from V and 1 from J, leaving 17 bases between them. Germline V lookup: CDR1 ENHRY, CDR2 SYGVKD. CDR3 length: 18 residues. The CDR3 is CAISESSQGLAGTDTQYF. CDR3 nucleotide sequence: TGTGCCATCAGTGAGTCGAGTCAGGGTTTAGCAGGCACAGATACGCAGTATTTT.